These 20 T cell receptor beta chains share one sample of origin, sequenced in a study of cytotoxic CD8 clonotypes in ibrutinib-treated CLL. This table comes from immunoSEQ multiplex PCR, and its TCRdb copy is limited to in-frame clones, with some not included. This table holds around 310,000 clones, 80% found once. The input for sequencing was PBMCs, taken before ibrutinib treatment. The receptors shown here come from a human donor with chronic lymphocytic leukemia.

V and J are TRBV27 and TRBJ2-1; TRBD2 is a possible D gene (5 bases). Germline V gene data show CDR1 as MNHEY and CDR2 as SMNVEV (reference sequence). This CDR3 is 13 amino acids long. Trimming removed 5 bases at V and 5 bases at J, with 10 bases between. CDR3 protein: CASSTEGHNEQFF. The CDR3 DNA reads TGTGCCAGCAGTACCGAGGGCCACAATGAGCAGTTCTTC.

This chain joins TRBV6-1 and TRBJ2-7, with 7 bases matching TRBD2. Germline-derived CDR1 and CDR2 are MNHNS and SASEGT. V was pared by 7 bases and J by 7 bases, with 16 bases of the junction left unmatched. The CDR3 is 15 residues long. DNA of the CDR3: TGTGCCAGCAAGGGCGTGGGTAGCGGGCCCTGGGAGCAGTACTTC. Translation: CASKGVGSGPWEQYF.

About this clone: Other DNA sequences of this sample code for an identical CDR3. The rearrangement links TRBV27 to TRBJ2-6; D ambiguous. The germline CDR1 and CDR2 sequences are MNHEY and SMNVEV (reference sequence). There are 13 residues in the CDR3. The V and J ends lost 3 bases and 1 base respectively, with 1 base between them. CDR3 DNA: TGTGCCAGCAGTTTTTCTGGGGCCAACGTCCTGACTTTC. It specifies CASSFSGANVLTF.

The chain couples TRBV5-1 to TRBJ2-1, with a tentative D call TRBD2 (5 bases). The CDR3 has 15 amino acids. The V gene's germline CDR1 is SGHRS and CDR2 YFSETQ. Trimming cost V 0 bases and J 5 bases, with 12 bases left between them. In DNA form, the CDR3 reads TGCGCCAGCAGCTTGGTCCGGACTCAAGACAATGAGCAGTTCTTC. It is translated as CASSLVRTQDNEQFF. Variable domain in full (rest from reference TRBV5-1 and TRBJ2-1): KAGVTQTPRYLIKTRGQQVTLSCSPISGHRSVSWYQQTPGQGLQFLFEYFSETQRNKGNFPGRFSGRQFSNSRSEMNVSTLELGDSALYLCASSLVRTQDNEQFFGPGTRLTVL.

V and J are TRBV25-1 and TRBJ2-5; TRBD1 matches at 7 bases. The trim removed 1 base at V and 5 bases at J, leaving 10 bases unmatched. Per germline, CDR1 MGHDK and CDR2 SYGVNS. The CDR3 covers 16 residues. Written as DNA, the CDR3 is TGTGCCAGCAGTGAATTGGGGGACAGTTTTCGGGAGACCCAGTACTTC. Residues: CASSELGDSFRETQYF.

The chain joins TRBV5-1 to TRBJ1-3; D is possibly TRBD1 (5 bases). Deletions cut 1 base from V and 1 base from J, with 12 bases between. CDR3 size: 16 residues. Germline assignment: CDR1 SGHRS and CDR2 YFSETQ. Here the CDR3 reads CASSLSLQGSGNTIYF. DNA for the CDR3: TGCGCCAGCAGCTTGTCTCTCCAGGGATCTGGAAACACCATATATTTT.

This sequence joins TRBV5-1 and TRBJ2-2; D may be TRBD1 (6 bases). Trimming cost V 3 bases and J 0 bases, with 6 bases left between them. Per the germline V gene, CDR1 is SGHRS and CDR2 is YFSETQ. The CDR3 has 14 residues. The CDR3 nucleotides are TGCGCCAGCAGCTGGACAGCGAACACCGGGGAGCTGTTTTTT. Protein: CASSWTANTGELFF.

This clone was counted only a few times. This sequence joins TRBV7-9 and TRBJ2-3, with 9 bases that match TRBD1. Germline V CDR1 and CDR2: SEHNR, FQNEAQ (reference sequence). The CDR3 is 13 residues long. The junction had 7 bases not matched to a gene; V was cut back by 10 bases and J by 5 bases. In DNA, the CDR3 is TGTGCCATCTTGGGACAGGGAAGAGATACGCAGTATTTT. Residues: CAILGQGRDTQYF.

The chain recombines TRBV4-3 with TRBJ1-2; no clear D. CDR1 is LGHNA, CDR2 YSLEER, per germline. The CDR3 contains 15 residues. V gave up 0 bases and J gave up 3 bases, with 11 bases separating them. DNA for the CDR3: TGCGCCAGCAGCCAAGATATGCGACGGGACTATGGCTACACCTTC. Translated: CASSQDMRRDYGYTF.

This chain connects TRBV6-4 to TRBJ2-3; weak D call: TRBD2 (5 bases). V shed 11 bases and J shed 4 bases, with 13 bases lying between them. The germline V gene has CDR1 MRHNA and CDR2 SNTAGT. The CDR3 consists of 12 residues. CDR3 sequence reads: CASSRRSDTQYF. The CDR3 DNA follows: TGTGCCTCCTCGCGGAGGTCAGATACGCAGTATTTT.

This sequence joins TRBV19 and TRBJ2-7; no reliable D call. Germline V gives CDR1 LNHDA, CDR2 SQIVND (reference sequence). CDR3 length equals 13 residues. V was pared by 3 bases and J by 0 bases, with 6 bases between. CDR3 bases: TGTGCCAGTAGTATGTACAGCTCCTACGAGCAGTACTTC. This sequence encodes CASSMYSSYEQYF.

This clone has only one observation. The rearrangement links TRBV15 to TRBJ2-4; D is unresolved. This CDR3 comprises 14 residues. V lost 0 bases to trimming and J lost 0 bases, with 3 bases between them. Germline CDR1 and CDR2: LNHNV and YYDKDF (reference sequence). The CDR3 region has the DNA TGTGCCACCAGCAGAGAGTTAGCCAAAAACATTCAGTACTTC. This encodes CATSRELAKNIQYF.

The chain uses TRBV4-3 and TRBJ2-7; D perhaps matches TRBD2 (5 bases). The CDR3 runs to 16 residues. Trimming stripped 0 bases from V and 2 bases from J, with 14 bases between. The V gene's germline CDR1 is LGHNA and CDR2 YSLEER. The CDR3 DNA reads TGCGCCAGCAGCCAAGATACCCCCGGGGAGCCCTACGAGCAGTACTTC. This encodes CASSQDTPGEPYEQYF.

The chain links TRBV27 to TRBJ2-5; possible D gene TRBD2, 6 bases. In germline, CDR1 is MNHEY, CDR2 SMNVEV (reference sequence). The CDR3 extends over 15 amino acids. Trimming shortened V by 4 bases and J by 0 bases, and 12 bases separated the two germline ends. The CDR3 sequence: CASSSIRLDQETQYF. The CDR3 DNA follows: TGTGCCAGCAGTTCAATTCGACTAGACCAAGAGACCCAGTACTTC.

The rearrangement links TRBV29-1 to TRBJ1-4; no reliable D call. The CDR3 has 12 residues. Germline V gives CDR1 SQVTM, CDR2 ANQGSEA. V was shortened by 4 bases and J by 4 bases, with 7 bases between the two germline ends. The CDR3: CSVGFSNEKLFF. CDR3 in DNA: TGCAGCGTTGGTTTCAGTAATGAAAAACTGTTTTTT.

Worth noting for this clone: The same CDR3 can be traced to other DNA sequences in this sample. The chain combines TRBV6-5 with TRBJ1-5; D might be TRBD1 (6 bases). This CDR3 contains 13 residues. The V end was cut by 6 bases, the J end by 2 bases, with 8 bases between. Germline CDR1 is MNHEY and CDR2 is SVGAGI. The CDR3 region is CASRRTGNQPQHF. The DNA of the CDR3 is TGTGCCAGCAGACGGACAGGCAATCAGCCCCAGCATTTT.

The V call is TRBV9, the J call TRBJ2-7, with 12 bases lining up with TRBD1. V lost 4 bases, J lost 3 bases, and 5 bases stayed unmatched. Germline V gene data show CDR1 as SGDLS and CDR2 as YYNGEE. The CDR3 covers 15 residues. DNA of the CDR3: TGTGCCAGCAGCCTGGGACAGGGGGCCCTCTACGAGCAGTACTTC. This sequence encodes CASSLGQGALYEQYF.

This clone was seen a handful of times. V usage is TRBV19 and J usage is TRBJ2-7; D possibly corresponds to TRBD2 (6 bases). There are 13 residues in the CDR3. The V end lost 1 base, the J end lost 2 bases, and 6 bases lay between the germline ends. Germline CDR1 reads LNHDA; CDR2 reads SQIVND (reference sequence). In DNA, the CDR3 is TGTGCCAGTAGTATAGCGGGAGCCTACGAGCAGTACTTC. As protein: CASSIAGAYEQYF.

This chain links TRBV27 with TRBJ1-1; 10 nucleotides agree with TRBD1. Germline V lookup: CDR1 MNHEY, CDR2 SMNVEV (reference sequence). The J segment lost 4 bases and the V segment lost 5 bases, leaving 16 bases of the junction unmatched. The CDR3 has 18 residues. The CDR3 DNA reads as TGTGCCAGCAGTCTACACCCGACAGGGGGCGGTGAGGGCACTGAAGCTTTCTTT. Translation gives CASSLHPTGGGEGTEAFF.

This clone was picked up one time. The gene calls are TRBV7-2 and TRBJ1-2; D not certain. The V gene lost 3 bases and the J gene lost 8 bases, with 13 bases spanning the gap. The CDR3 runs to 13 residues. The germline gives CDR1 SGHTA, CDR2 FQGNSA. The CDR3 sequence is CASSLGPLGGYTF. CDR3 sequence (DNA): TGTGCCAGCAGCTTGGGTCCCTTGGGGGGCTACACCTTC.